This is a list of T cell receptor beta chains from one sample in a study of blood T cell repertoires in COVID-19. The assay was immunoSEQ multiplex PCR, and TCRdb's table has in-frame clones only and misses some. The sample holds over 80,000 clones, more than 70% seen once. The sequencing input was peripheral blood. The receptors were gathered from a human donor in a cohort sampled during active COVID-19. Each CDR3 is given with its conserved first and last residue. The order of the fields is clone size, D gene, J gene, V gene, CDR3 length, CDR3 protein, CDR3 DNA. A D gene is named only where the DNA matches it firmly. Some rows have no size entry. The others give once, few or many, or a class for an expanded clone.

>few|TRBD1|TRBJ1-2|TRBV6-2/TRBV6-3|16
CASSYSRTGGDYGYTF
TGTGCCAGCAGTTACTCGAGGACAGGGGGAGACTATGGCTACACCTTC
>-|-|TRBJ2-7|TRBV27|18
CASSLRRKSAISSYEQYF
TGTGCCAGCAGTTTAAGGAGGAAAAGCGCCATAAGCTCCTACGAGCAGTACTTC
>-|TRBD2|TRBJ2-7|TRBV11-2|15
CASSEGREGLSEQYF
TGTGCCAGCAGCGAAGGCCGGGAGGGACTATCCGAGCAGTACTTC
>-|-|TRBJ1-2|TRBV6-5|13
CASSYSTGDGYTF
TGTGCCAGCAGTTACTCCACAGGAGACGGCTACACCTTC
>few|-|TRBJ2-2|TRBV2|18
CASSDPSSRVSRTGELFF
TGTGCCAGCAGTGATCCGTCTTCGCGGGTCTCACGGACCGGGGAGCTGTTTTTT
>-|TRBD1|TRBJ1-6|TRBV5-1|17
CASSFGQGGNYNSPLHF
TGCGCCAGCAGCTTCGGACAGGGAGGAAATTATAATTCACCCCTCCACTTT
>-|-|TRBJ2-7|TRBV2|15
CASRPPQGRGDEQYF
TGTGCCAGCAGGCCTCCCCAGGGGCGAGGGGACGAGCAGTACTTC
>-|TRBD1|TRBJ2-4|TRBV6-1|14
CASSEYGQGVIQYF
TGTGCCAGCAGTGAATACGGTCAGGGGGTCATTCAGTACTTC
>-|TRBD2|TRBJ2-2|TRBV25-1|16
CASSEWAGGSAGELFF
TGTGCCAGCAGTGAATGGGCGGGAGGGTCGGCCGGGGAGCTGTTTTTT
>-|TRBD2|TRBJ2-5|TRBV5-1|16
CASSKPEREKGETQYF
TGCGCCAGCAGCAAACCCGAGCGGGAGAAGGGGGAGACCCAGTACTTC
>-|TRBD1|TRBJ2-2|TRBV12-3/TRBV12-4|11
CASSSEQGMFF
TGTGCCAGCAGTTCCGAACAGGGGATGTTTTTT
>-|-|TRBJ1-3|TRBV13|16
CASSLGRVISGNTIYF
TGTGCCAGCAGCTTAGGCCGAGTGATCTCTGGAAACACCATATATTTT
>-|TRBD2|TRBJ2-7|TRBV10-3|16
CAISGDSGRPAYEQYF
TGTGCCATCAGTGGCGATAGCGGGAGGCCTGCCTACGAGCAGTACTTC
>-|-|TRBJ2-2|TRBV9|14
CASSPRPETGELFF
TGTGCCAGCAGCCCGAGACCGGAGACCGGGGAGCTGTTTTTT
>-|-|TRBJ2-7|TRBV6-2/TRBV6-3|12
CASSGHSYEQYF
TGTGCCAGCAGTGGACATTCCTACGAGCAGTACTTC
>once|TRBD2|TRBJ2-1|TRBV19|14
CATQREGRVNEQFF
TGTGCCACCCAGCGGGAGGGCCGGGTCAATGAGCAGTTCTTC
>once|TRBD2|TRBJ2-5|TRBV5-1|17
CASSLVLAGATGETQYF
TGCGCCAGCAGCTTGGTCCTAGCGGGAGCAACGGGAGAGACCCAGTACTTC
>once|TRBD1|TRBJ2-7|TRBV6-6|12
CASFRTGEKEYF
TGTGCCAGCTTTAGGACAGGGGAGAAGGAGTACTTC
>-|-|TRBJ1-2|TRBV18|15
CASSSSGWGLGGYTF
TGTGCCAGCTCATCCTCCGGATGGGGCCTCGGAGGCTACACCTTC
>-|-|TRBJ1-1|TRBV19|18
CASSIGRPLTRVNTEAFF
TGTGCCAGTAGTATTGGGCGACCGTTGACACGAGTGAACACTGAAGCTTTCTTT
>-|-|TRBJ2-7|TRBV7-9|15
CASSRMGGATYEQYF
TGTGCCAGCAGCCGCATGGGGGGGGCCACCTACGAGCAGTACTTC
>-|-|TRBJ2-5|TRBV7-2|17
CASSPGVNGLLQETQYF
TGTGCCAGCAGCCCGGGAGTGAATGGTTTATTGCAAGAGACCCAGTACTTC
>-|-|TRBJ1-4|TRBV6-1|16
CASSVNREATNEKLFF
TGTGCCAGCAGTGTGAACAGGGAAGCAACTAATGAAAAACTGTTTTTT
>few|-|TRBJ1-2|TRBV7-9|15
CASSLSQGASTGYTF
TGTGCCAGCAGCCTCTCACAGGGTGCATCTACGGGCTACACCTTC
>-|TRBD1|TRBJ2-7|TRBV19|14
CASSLQGVGNEQYF
TGTGCCAGTAGTCTGCAGGGGGTAGGAAACGAGCAGTACTTC
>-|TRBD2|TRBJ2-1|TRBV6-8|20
CASSYNGLAGVSYFYGEQFF
TGTGCCAGCAGTTACAATGGACTAGCGGGAGTAAGTTACTTTTACGGTGAGCAGTTCTTC
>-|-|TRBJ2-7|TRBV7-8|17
CASSLVPGGEGYYEQYF
TGTGCCAGCAGCTTAGTACCCGGGGGAGAGGGATACTACGAGCAGTACTTC
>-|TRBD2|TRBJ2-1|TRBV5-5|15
CASNHEAGGYNEQFF
TGTGCCAGCAACCACGAGGCGGGAGGGTACAATGAGCAGTTCTTC
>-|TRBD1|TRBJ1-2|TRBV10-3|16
CAISEGQGGLIYGYTF
TGTGCCATCAGTGAGGGACAGGGGGGCCTAATTTATGGCTACACCTTC
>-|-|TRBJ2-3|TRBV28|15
CASTRRGVSTDTQYF
TGTGCCAGCACCCGGAGGGGTGTTAGCACAGATACGCAGTATTTT
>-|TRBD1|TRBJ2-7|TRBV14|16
CASSQDRDRAPYEQYF
TGTGCCAGCAGCCAAGACAGGGACAGGGCCCCCTACGAGCAGTACTTC
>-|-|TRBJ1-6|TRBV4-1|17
CASSQEVTASYNSPLHF
TGCGCCAGCAGCCAAGAGGTGACAGCGAGCTATAATTCACCCCTCCACTTT
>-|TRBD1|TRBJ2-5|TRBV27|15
CATEPTGTLGETQYF
TGTGCCACCGAACCGACAGGGACACTGGGGGAGACCCAGTACTTC
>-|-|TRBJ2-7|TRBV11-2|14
CASSLIRSSYEQYF
TGTGCCAGCAGCTTAATTCGGTCCTCCTACGAGCAGTACTTC
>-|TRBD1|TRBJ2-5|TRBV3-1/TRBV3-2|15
CASSQRGQGRETQYF
TGTGCCAGCAGCCAGCGGGGACAGGGGAGGGAGACCCAGTACTTC
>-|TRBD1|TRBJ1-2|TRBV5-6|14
CASSLLGQGSGYTF
TGTGCCAGCAGCTTGTTGGGACAGGGCTCTGGCTACACCTTC
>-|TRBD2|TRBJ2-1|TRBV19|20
CASSIDRKLAGTQSYNEQFF
TGTGCCAGTAGTATAGATCGTAAACTAGCGGGGACCCAGTCCTACAATGAGCAGTTCTTC
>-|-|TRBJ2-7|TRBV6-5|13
CASSYSGNYEQYF
TGTGCCAGCAGTTATAGCGGTAACTACGAGCAGTACTTC
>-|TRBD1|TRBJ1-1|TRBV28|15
CASSRIRDRVFGAFF
TGTGCCAGCAGCCGTATCAGGGACAGGGTTTTCGGAGCTTTCTTT
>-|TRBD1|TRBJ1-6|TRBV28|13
CASSPDRDSPLHF
TGTGCCAGCAGTCCAGACAGGGATTCACCCCTCCACTTT
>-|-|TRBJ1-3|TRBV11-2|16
CASSTWTPSSGNTIYF
TGTGCCAGCAGCACCTGGACACCGAGCTCTGGAAACACCATATATTTT
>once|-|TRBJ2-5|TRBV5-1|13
CASNPTTGETQYF
TGCGCCAGCAATCCGACCACAGGGGAGACCCAGTACTTC